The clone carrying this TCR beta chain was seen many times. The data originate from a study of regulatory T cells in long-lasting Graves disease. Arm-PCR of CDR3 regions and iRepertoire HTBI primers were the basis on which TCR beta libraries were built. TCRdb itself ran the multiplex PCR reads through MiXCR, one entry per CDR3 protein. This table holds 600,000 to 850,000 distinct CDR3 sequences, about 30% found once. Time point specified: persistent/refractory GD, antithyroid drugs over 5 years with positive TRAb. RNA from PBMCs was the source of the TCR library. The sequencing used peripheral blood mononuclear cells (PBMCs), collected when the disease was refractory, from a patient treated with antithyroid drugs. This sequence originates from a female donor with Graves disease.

Written as DNA, the CDR3 is TGTGCCAGCAGTTTCGGGGGAGGATATGGCTACACCTTC. This codes for CASSFGGGYGYTF. This chain uses TRBV27 with TRBJ1-2, with TRBD1 as a possible D gene (5 bases). The germline CDR1 and CDR2 sequences are MNHEY and SMNVEV (reference sequence). Trimming took 3 bases from V and 5 from J, leaving 10 bases between them. CDR3 length: 13 amino acids.